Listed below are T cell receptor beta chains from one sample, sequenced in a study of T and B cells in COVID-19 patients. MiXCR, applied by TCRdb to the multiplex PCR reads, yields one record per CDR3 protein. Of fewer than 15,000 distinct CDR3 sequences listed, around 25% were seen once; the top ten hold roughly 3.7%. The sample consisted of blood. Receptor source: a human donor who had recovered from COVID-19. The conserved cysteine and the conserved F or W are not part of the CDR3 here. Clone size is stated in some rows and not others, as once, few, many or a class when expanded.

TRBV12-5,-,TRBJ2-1,ASGLVVGTGRGSSYNEQF
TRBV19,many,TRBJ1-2,ASTEQSIYGYT
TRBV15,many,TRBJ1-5,ATSLDRVGDQPQH
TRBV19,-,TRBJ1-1,ASRISVTGGTEAF
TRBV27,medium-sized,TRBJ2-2,ASKLSGGVNTGELF
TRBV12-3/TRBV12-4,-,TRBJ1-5,ASSLLGAGGQPQH
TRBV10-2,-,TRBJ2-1,ARSQGGGPYNEQF
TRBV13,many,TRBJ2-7,ASSSGTGGYEDEQY
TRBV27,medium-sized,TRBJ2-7,ASSFSGDYEQY
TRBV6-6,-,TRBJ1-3,ASSYGPPSGHSGNTIY
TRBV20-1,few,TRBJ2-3,SARAGTGTDTQY
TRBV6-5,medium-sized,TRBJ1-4,ASSEGLKLF
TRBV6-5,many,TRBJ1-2,ASSGTGDGYT
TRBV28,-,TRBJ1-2,ASIGGDNYGYT
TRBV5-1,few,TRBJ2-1,ASSLSETYNEQF
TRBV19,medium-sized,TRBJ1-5,ASRASNQPQH
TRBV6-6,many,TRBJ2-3,ASSPLAGDGTDTQY
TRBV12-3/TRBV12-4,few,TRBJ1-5,ASSLSGVNQPQH
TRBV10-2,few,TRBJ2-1,ASREGQGKF
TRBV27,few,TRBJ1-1,ASSLRVAPPTTEAF
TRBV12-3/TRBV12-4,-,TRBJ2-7,ASSTEPTYYEQY
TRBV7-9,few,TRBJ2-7,ASSLRVDRGPGEQY
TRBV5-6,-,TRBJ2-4,ASSLYLAKNIQY
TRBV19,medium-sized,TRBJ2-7,ASSKIVAGRYEQY
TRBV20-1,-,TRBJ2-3,SAPSRTGADTQY
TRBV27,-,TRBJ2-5,ASSLQGGLETQY
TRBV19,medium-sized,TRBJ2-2,ASSTGAGELF
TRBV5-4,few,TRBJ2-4,ASSLRLAGLAKNIQY
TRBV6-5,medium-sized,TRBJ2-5,ASGAIGGETQY
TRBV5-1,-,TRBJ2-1,ASSQYGTGSDEQF
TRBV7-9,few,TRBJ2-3,ASGFGQGRDTQY
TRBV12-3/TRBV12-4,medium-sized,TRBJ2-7,ASSQTPGQGASYEQY
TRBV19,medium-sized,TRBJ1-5,ASKTANQPQH
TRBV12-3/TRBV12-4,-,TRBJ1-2,ASSLVAGQGFYYGYT